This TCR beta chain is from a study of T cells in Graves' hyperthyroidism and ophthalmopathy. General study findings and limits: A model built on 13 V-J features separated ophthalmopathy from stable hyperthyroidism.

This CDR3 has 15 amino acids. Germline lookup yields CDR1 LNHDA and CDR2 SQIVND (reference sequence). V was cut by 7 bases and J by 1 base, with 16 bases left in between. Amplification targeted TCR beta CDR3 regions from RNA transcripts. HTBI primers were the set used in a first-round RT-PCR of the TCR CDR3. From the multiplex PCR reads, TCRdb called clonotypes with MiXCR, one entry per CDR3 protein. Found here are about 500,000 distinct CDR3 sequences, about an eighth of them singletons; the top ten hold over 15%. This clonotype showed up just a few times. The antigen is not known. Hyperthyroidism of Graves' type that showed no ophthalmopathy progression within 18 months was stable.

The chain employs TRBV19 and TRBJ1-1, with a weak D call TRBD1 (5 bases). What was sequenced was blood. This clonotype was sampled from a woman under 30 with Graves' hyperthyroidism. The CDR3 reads CASTQRGDTNTEAFF. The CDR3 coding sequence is TGTGCCAGTACCCAGCGGGGGGATACGAACACTGAAGCTTTCTTT.